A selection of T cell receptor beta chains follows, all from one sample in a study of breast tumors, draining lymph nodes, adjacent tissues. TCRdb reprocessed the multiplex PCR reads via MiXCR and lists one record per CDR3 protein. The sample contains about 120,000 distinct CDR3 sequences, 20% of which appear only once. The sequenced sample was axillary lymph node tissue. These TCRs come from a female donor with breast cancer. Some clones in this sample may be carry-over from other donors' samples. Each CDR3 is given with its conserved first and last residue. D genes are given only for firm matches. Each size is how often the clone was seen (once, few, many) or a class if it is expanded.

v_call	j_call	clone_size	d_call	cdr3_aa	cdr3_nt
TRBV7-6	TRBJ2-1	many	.	CASSLMYGSSYNEQFF	TGTGCCAGCAGCTTAATGTACGGGAGCTCCTACAATGAGCAGTTCTTC
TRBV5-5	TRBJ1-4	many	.	CASSSTTGTEKLFF	TGTGCCAGCAGTTCTACGACCGGAACTGAAAAACTGTTTTTT
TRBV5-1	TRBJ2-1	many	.	CASSLGGSSRNERFF	TGCGCCAGCAGCTTGGGGGGCTCGTCCCGCAATGAGCGGTTCTTC
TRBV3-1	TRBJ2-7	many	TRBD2	CASSPEEGGSSYEQYF	TGTGCCAGCAGCCCCGAGGAGGGAGGGAGCTCCTACGAGCAGTACTTC
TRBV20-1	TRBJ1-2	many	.	CSARGSGDNYGYTF	TGCAGTGCTAGAGGTTCCGGGGATAACTATGGCTACACCTTC
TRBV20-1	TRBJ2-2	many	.	CSARPQAVGELFF	TGCAGTGCTAGACCCCAGGCTGTCGGGGAGCTGTTTTTT
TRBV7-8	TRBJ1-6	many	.	CASSENYFVGHRNSPLHF	TGTGCCAGCAGCGAAAACTATTTCGTGGGACACCGCAATTCACCCCTCCACTTT
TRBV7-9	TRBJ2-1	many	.	CASSSRGGYNEQFF	TGTGCCAGCAGTTCTAGGGGGGGTTACAATGAGCAGTTCTTC
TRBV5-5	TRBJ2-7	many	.	CASSLEQISYEQYF	TGTGCCAGCAGCTTGGAGCAAATTTCCTACGAGCAGTACTTC
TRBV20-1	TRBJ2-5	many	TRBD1	CSASVGQQETQYF	TGCAGTGCTTCTGTGGGACAGCAAGAGACCCAGTACTTC
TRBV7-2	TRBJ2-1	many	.	CAQRWGNEQFF	TGTGCACAACGTTGGGGCAATGAGCAGTTCTTC
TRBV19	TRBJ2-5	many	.	CASSIKAQGGQYF	TGTGCCAGTAGTATTAAGGCGCAGGGCGGCCAGTACTTC